This is a list of T cell receptor beta chains from one sample in a study of cytomegalovirus exposure and HLA in healthy donors. Generated by immunoSEQ multiplex PCR, the TCRdb table keeps only in-frame clones and is missing some. The sample yields roughly 96,000 clones, 65% to 80% seen once. The sequenced material came from PBMCs. These receptors originate from a female donor in good health and CMV-seropositive. Both conserved end residues are part of each CDR3. The order of the fields is clone size, V gene, J gene, D gene, CDR3 DNA, CDR3 protein. The D gene is left open where the match is weak. Not all rows give a size; the values are once, few, many and, for expanded clones, a class.

NA,TRBV28,TRBJ1-4,TRBD1,TGTGCCAGCAGGGGACAGCCTGCAACTAATGAAAAACTGTTTTTT,CASRGQPATNEKLFF
NA,TRBV6-1,TRBJ2-1,NA,TGTGCCAGCCTTTACGGGGGAAGATACAATGAGCAGTTCTTC,CASLYGGRYNEQFF
NA,TRBV28,TRBJ1-2,NA,TGTGCCAGCAGTTTCAGGGTTCCTGGCTACACCTTC,CASSFRVPGYTF
few,TRBV28,TRBJ1-5,NA,TGTGCCAGCAGTGTGACTCATCAGCCCCAGCATTTT,CASSVTHQPQHF
NA,TRBV7-8,TRBJ1-1,NA,TGTGCCAGCAGCTTAAGGGACACCAACACTGAAGCTTTCTTT,CASSLRDTNTEAFF
NA,TRBV4-3,TRBJ1-1,TRBD1,TGCGCCAGCAGCCAAGCGAAGGGGGCATTTCGGACTGAAGCTTTCTTT,CASSQAKGAFRTEAFF
NA,TRBV18,TRBJ2-5,NA,TGTGCCAGCTCACCACCGTTCGGGGTGGAGACCCAGTACTTC,CASSPPFGVETQYF
NA,TRBV10-2,TRBJ2-7,NA,TGCGCCAGCAGTGAGTCATGGCAGGGGGGTGTTGGAGGGCAGTACTTC,CASSESWQGGVGGQYF
NA,TRBV5-1,TRBJ2-7,TRBD1,TGCGCCAGCAGCCGCCGGGGGGACAGGGCCCACGAGCAGTACTTC,CASSRRGDRAHEQYF
once,TRBV11-2,TRBJ2-3,NA,TGTGCCAGCAGCCAGGGATGGGGCACAGATACGCAGTATTTT,CASSQGWGTDTQYF
once,TRBV5-1,TRBJ2-7,NA,TGCGCCAGCAGCTTGGGACAGAAAGACGAGCAGTACTTC,CASSLGQKDEQYF
few,TRBV28,TRBJ2-2,NA,TGTGCCAGCAGTTTAGGGAGGCGCGGGGAGCTGTTTTTT,CASSLGRRGELFF
few,TRBV6-6,TRBJ1-5,NA,TGTGCCAGCACCTACGGACAGAATCAGCCCCAGCATTTT,CASTYGQNQPQHF
NA,TRBV5-4,TRBJ1-1,NA,TGTGCCAGCAGCCCTGGGACTGGACGGAGGATGAACACTGAAGCTTTCTTT,CASSPGTGRRMNTEAFF
NA,TRBV2,TRBJ1-4,NA,TGTGCCAGCAGTTCTTTAACAGGGTACGCGGAAAAACTGTTTTTT,CASSSLTGYAEKLFF
NA,TRBV6-6,TRBJ1-5,NA,TGTGCCAGCAGTCCCGTCAGCTCGGGGGATCAGCCCCAGCATTTT,CASSPVSSGDQPQHF
once,TRBV6-5,TRBJ2-1,NA,TGTGCCAGCAGGGTGGGGGCCCGTCCTGAGCAGTTCTTC,CASRVGARPEQFF
once,TRBV7-3,TRBJ2-4,NA,TGTGCCAGCAGCTTAGGCTCCCGTGAGGACATTCAGTACTTC,CASSLGSREDIQYF
NA,TRBV20-1,TRBJ2-3,NA,TGCAGTGCCGAAAATCAGGAACTGCAGTATTTT,CSAENQELQYF
NA,TRBV4-3,TRBJ2-7,TRBD1,TGCGCCAGCAGCCAAGTATACGCCATACGGACAGGGGGCCACGAGCAGTACTTC,CASSQVYAIRTGGHEQYF
once,TRBV15,TRBJ1-4,NA,TGTGCCACCAGCAGAGTCTACAGAAATAATGAAAAACTGTTTTTT,CATSRVYRNNEKLFF
NA,TRBV11-3,TRBJ2-2,TRBD2,TGTGCCAGCAGCTTGAGCGGGGGCTGGGGGGAGCTGTTTTTT,CASSLSGGWGELFF
NA,TRBV5-6,TRBJ1-2,TRBD1,TGTGCCAGCAGGCGGACAGGGGGGAACTATGGCTACACCTTC,CASRRTGGNYGYTF
NA,TRBV11-2,TRBJ2-2,TRBD2,TGTGCCAGCAGCTCCGGGACTAGCGGGGGGGCGGACGGGGAGCTGTTTTTT,CASSSGTSGGADGELFF
NA,TRBV19,TRBJ2-6,TRBD1,TGTGCCAGTAGAGTTATAGCCGGGACAGGGGGACCCGGGGCCAACGTCCTGACTTTC,CASRVIAGTGGPGANVLTF
NA,TRBV18,TRBJ1-5,NA,TGTGCCAGCTCACCAATCGGCAGGGGCAATCAGCCCCAGCATTTT,CASSPIGRGNQPQHF
NA,TRBV30,TRBJ2-1,TRBD2,TGTGCCTGGAGTGAGTTGGGACTACAGTTCTTC,CAWSELGLQFF
few,TRBV5-6,TRBJ1-5,NA,TGTGCCAGCAGCTCGGTCCGTCAGCCCCAGCATTTT,CASSSVRQPQHF
NA,TRBV2,TRBJ2-5,TRBD2,TGTGCCACGTCGCGGGGGGCGGAGACCCAGTACTTC,CATSRGAETQYF
NA,TRBV7-8,TRBJ1-2,TRBD1,TGTGCCAGCAGCTCGGGGACAGGGACCTTGAGTGCCTATGGCTACACCTTC,CASSSGTGTLSAYGYTF
medium-sized,TRBV5-8,TRBJ1-4,NA,TGTGCCAGCAGCTTGGTCGGGGTATCGCGGGAAAAACTGTTTTTT,CASSLVGVSREKLFF
NA,TRBV29-1,TRBJ1-6,NA,TGCAGCGCTAGGGAGGGTCTAAATTCACCCCTCCACTTT,CSAREGLNSPLHF
few,TRBV4-3,TRBJ1-2,NA,TGCGCCAGCAGCCAAGAGGGCGGGACGATCTATGGCTACACCTTC,CASSQEGGTIYGYTF
NA,TRBV11-3,TRBJ2-7,NA,TGTGCCAGCAGCGCCTCATGGCCCCAGGGCGAGCAGTACTTC,CASSASWPQGEQYF
NA,TRBV25-1,TRBJ2-2,TRBD2,TGTGCCAGCAGTTCGGCGGGAGCGGTCACCGGGGAGCTGTTTTTT,CASSSAGAVTGELFF
NA,TRBV7-9,TRBJ2-7,TRBD1,TGTGCCAGCAGCTTAGCGGGGACAGGCTCCTACGAGCAGTACTTC,CASSLAGTGSYEQYF
NA,TRBV30,TRBJ2-5,NA,TGTGCCTGGAGTGTAAACAGGGAAGAGACCCAGTACTTC,CAWSVNREETQYF
NA,TRBV30,TRBJ1-1,NA,TGTGCCTGGAGCCCCTTACACATGAACACTGAAGCTTTCTTT,CAWSPLHMNTEAFF
NA,TRBV28,TRBJ1-6,NA,TGTGCCAGCAGTTTCCCCGAACTACCCCTCCACTTT,CASSFPELPLHF
NA,TRBV28,TRBJ2-3,TRBD1,TGTGCCAGCAGCCAGCAGGGACAGGGGAGAGATACGCAGTATTTT,CASSQQGQGRDTQYF
NA,TRBV15,TRBJ2-1,NA,TGTGCCACCAGCAAGAAAGGCGGATCCTACAATGAGCAGTTCTTC,CATSKKGGSYNEQFF
few,TRBV5-1,TRBJ1-1,NA,TGCGCCAGCAGAATGTTGAGCGAGGGAACTGAAGTTTTCTTT,CASRMLSEGTEVFF
NA,TRBV15,TRBJ1-4,NA,TGTGCCACCAGCAGAGGAGGGAGGGAGGCAACTAATGAAAAACTGTTTTTT,CATSRGGREATNEKLFF